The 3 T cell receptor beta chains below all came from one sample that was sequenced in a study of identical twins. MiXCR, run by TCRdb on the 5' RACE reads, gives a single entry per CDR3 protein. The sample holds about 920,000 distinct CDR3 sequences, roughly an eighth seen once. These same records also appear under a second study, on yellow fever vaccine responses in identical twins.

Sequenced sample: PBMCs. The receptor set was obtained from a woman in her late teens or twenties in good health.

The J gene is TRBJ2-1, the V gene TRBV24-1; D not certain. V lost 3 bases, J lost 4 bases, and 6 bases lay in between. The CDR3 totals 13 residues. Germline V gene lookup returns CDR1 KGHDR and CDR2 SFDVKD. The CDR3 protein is CATSDPEYNEQFF. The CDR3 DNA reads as TGTGCCACCAGTGATCCCGAATACAATGAGCAGTTCTTC.

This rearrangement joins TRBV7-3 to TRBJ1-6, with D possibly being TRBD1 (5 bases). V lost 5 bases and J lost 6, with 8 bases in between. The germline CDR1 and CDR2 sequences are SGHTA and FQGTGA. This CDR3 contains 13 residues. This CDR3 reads CASSRGVNSPLHF. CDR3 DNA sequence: TGTGCCAGCAGCCGGGGGGTTAATTCACCCCTCCACTTT.

The CDR3 DNA is TGTGCCAGCAGTTTATCTGGGGCTAGCGGGAGGTCCCTTTTTTCCTACAATGAGCAGTTCTTC. Encoded protein: CASSLSGASGRSLFSYNEQFF. The rearrangement joins TRBV27 to TRBJ2-1; 11 bases agree with TRBD2. The CDR3 totals 21 residues. Germline CDR1 is MNHEY and CDR2 is SMNVEV (reference sequence). Losses at the gene ends were 0 bases for V and 1 base for J; bases not matched to a gene: 14.